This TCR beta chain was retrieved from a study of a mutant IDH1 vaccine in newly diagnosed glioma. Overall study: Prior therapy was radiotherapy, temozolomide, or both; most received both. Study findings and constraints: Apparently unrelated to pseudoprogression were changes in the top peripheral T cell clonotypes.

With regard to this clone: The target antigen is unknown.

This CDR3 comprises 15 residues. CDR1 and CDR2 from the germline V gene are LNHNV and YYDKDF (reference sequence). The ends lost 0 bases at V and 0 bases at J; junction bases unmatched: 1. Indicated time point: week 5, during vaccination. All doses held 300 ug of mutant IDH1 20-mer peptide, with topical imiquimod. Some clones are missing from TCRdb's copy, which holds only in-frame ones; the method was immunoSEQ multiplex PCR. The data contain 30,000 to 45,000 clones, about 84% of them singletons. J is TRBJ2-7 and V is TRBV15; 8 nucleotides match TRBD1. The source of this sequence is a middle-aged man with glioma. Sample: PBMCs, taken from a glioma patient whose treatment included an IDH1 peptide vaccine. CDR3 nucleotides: TGTGCCACCAGCAGAGAGACAGGGGTCTCCTACGAGCAGTACTTC. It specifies CATSRETGVSYEQYF.